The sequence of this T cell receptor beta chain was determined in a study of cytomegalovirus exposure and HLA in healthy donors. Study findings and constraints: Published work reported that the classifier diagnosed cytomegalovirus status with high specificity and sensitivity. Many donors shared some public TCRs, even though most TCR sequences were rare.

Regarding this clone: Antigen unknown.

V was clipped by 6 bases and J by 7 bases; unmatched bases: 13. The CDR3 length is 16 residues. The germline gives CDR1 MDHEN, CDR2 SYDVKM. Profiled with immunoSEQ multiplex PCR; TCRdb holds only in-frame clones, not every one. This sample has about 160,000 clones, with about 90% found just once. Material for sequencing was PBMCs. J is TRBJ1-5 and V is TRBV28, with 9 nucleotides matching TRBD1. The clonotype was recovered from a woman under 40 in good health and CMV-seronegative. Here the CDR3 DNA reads TGTGCCAGCAGCTTTGACAGGGGGTCGGCAAGGCAGCCCCAGCATTTT. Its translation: CASSFDRGSARQPQHF. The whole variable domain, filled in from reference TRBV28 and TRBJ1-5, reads DVKVTQSSRYLVKRTGEKVFLECVQDMDHENMFWYRQDPGLGLRLIYFSYDVKMKEKGDIPEGYSVSREKKERFSLILESASTNQTSMYLCASSFDRGSARQPQHFGDGTRLSIL.